The subject of this entry is one T cell receptor beta chain. This clone was picked up one time. The antigen this receptor binds is unknown. Base qualities are missing; no much larger clone stands one base away. This specimen's time point label, interpreted: cycle 4 day 1 (C4D1), after less than 7 weeks of nivolumab. All trial patients had relapsed after autologous stem cell transplantation, with cohorts A, B and C differing in prior brentuximab vedotin exposure. The trial cohort comprised some 60 patients with relapsed/refractory classical Hodgkin lymphoma whose best overall responses were complete response, partial response or progressive disease. In the multi-cohort phase II CheckMate 205 trial, trial patients received single-agent nivolumab. An independent review committee assessed best overall response by applying the 2007 International Working Group response criteria. PBMCs from the trial were collected at three points: immediately before nivolumab initiation (C1D1), and during therapy at cycle 2 day 1 and cycle 4 day 1. Peripheral blood was collected in 8 mL Vacutainer Cell Preparation Tubes, from which PBMCs were isolated by centrifugation and then cryopreserved.

The data derive from a study of PD-1 blockade in classical Hodgkin lymphoma (dated by TCRdb to 2019 to 2021). Regarding the complete study: Nivolumab dosing was 3 mg/kg intravenously every 2 weeks, continuing until either disease progression or unacceptable toxicity. A peripheral blood immune signature of response to PD-1 blockade in classical Hodgkin lymphoma was defined using TCR beta sequencing and CyTOF. Here is what the overall study found, with its caveats: Only a single clinical trial cohort was studied, and what caused the repertoire differences, possibly disease activity or prior therapy, remained undefined. Newly diagnosed patients were reported to have lower baseline TCR diversity than healthy donors, and relapsed/refractory patients were reported to have lower baseline TCR diversity still. CD4+ but not CD8+ TCR diversity rose significantly by C4D1 (p=0.0027 vs p=0.16), most apparent in complete responders (p=0.02). Patients starting nivolumab less than 1 year after ASCT had lower diversity and were excluded from later analyses to avoid confounding by immune reconstitution. Trial patients with a complete response had baseline diversity similar to that of newly diagnosed patients, while partial responders and progressors had significantly lower diversity.

V and J are trimmed by 6 bases and 9 bases, and the gene matches miss 11 bases of the junction. The germline V gene encodes CDR1 SGHDN and CDR2 FVKESK. The CDR3 spans 15 residues, from the cysteine through the phenylalanine. Here the CDR3 DNA is all that survives: 45 bases in frame from base 1. Genomic DNA was isolated using the Qiagen DNeasy kit from unsorted PBMCs as well as from negatively selected CD4+ and CD8+ fractions. Amplification of TCR beta CDR3 regions was done by immunoSEQ multiplex PCR with primers that anneal to V and J segments. A synthetic immune receptor repertoire was used to minimize amplification bias, and any remaining bias was removed computationally after sequencing. Turning to the authors' computational methods: Repertoire diversity was quantified as the Shannon entropy index using custom Python scripts. Unsorted, CD4+ and CD8+ repertoires were examined separately, except in combined analyses, for which CD4+ and CD8+ sequences were merged in silico. A clone counted as expanded when the clone's frequency after treatment rose at least 2-fold relative to C1D1, and clones undetected at baseline were given a pseudocount of 0.5. Clones with 0 or 1 copy at C1D1 were defined as singleton clones, while clones with 2 or more copies were defined as non-singleton clones. Clones expanded in unsorted samples were assigned a CD4+, CD8+ or unknown annotation through matching of protein sequences in sorted samples from the same patient. Wilcoxon tests on paired samples were used to test diversity changes from C1D1 to C4D1. This is the immuneACCESS table as TCRdb keeps it, with only in-frame sequences that have V and J called. A part of the clones is gone; compared with another copy, unresolved V genes explain less than half, and the rest is unexplained. That table supplies the V and J calls and clone size; D and trimming were determined from the DNA. The sample table lists roughly 100,000 clones, 85% to 95% of them with a count of one. The ten largest clonotypes hold about 2% of the sample.

This receptor chain uses TRBV14 and TRBJ1-2, and TRBD1 aligns with 12 junction nucleotides. The sequences come from peripheral blood mononuclear cells (PBMCs), collected before the fourth cycle of nivolumab. This TCR derives from a human donor with classical Hodgkin lymphoma. CDR3 reads: CASRPSAGTGGRYTF. DNA sequence: TGTGCCAGCAGGCCGTCCGCGGGGACAGGGGGCCGCTACACCTTC.